Following are 17 T cell receptor beta chains from one sample sequenced in a study of response to subunit inactivated influenza vaccine. TCRdb processed the RT-PCR reads anew with MiXCR; each CDR3 protein has one entry. The profile covers under 200,000 distinct CDR3 sequences, with about 10% appearing a single time and around 40% taken by the ten largest. The sequencing used CD8+ T cells sorted from PBMCs, collected around 25 months after vaccination. These receptors were taken from a man between 45 and 75 years old who received an inactivated influenza vaccine.

This clonotype was detected a few times. The chain carries TRBV11-2 and TRBJ2-5, with unresolved D. The CDR3 sequence is 15 residues long. V dropped 0 bases and J dropped 5 bases, with 13 bases sitting between them. Germline V CDR1 and CDR2: SGHAT, FQNNGV. The chain's CDR3 is CASSLEWSYRETQYF. CDR3 DNA: TGTGCCAGCAGCTTAGAATGGAGTTACCGGGAGACCCAGTACTTC.

V is TRBV6-2 or TRBV6-3 and J is TRBJ1-1, with 7 nucleotides matching TRBD1. Germline CDR1 is MNHEY and CDR2 is SVGEGT. V trimming: 7 bases; J trimming: 1 base; junction bases outside the gene matches: 6. This CDR3 is 14 amino acids long. The CDR3 DNA follows: TGTGCCAGCATTTTACAGGGGAAGAACACTGAAGCTTTCTTT. Translation gives CASILQGKNTEAFF.

The rearrangement uses TRBV12-3 or TRBV12-4 and TRBJ1-4; D unresolved. The germline V and J ends were trimmed by 5 bases and 4 bases, with 8 bases remaining between them. CDR3 length: 13 residues. The CDR3 loop reads CASSVQDNEKLFF. The CDR3 nucleotides read TGTGCCAGCAGTGTCCAGGATAATGAAAAACTGTTTTTT.

This clonotype was found a few times. The genes are TRBV2 and TRBJ2-5, with D perhaps given as TRBD1 or TRBD2 (5 bases each). V lost 2 bases and J 5 bases, leaving 12 bases between the germline ends. Per the germline V gene, CDR1 is SNHLY and CDR2 is FYNNEI. The CDR3 has 14 amino acids. CDR3 protein: CASSESGSKETQYF. The CDR3 nucleotides are TGTGCCAGCAGTGAATCAGGGAGCAAGGAGACCCAGTACTTC.

This clonotype has a count of ten or more. The chain employs TRBV29-1 and TRBJ1-1, with D possibly matching TRBD1 (5 bases). The germline V gene has CDR1 SQVTM and CDR2 ANQGSEA. With 3 bases removed from V and 8 bases from J, the gap between germline ends came to 10 bases. The CDR3 is made up of 11 amino acids. CDR3 DNA: TGCAGCGTTGATGAGGGGATCGAAGCTTTCTTT. This codes for CSVDEGIEAFF.

The sample holds a few counts of this clonotype. The V call is TRBV29-1, the J call TRBJ1-2; D is unresolved. The germline V and J ends were trimmed by 0 bases and 7 bases, with 6 bases remaining between them. This CDR3 region has 11 residues. CDR1 SQVTM and CDR2 ANQGSEA come from the germline V gene. CDR3 in amino acids: CSVEDLSGYTF. DNA for the CDR3: TGCAGCGTTGAAGATCTGAGTGGCTACACCTTC.

Many counts were recorded for this clonotype. CDR3 sequence: CASSQKTGGTEAFF. CDR3 in DNA: TGTGCCAGCAGCCAAAAGACAGGGGGCACTGAAGCTTTCTTT. The V gene is TRBV4-2, the J gene TRBJ1-1; 9 nucleotides align to TRBD1. J was trimmed by 4 bases and V by 2 bases; bases with no gene match: 2. The CDR3 extends over 14 amino acids. Germline CDR1 is LGHNA and CDR2 is YNFKEQ.

This chain links TRBV14 with TRBJ1-1; D is ambiguous. Germline V gene lookup returns CDR1 SGHDN and CDR2 FVKESK. The CDR3 sequence is 17 residues long. Deletions cut 1 base from V and 2 bases from J, with 17 bases between. CDR3 sequence reads: CASSQGPMGRENTEAFF. CDR3 nucleotide sequence: TGTGCCAGCAGCCAAGGTCCCATGGGGAGGGAAAACACTGAAGCTTTCTTT.

This clonotype showed up many times. V gene TRBV4-1 combines with J gene TRBJ2-3, with TRBD1 matching 7 bases. V lost 0 bases, J lost 2 bases, and 5 bases stayed unmatched. The germline V gene encodes CDR1 MGHRA and CDR2 YSYEKL. The CDR3 contains 16 residues. In nucleotides, the CDR3 is TGCGCCAGCAGCCAAGATAGGACAGGATTCACAGATACGCAGTATTTT. This codes for CASSQDRTGFTDTQYF.

This clonotype was picked up a small number of times. The rearrangement uses TRBV6-5 and TRBJ2-3; 10 bases map to TRBD1. CDR3 length equals 16 residues. Germline-derived CDR1 and CDR2 are MNHEY and SVGAGI. The J segment lost 4 bases and the V segment lost 4 bases, leaving 8 bases of the junction unmatched. CDR3 region: CASSSGTGVWADTQYF. The CDR3 DNA reads TGTGCCAGCAGTTCCGGGACAGGGGTTTGGGCAGATACGCAGTATTTT.

This clonotype turned up a few times. V usage is TRBV16 and J usage is TRBJ2-1, with D perhaps matching TRBD2 (5 bases). The germline CDR1 and CDR2 sequences are KGHSY and FQNENV. Trimming left V 4 bases short and J 8 bases short, with 9 bases between. The CDR3 loop spans 12 amino acids. CDR3 protein: CASSLPGYEQFF. CDR3 sequence (DNA): TGTGCCAGCAGCCTACCGGGGTATGAGCAGTTCTTC.

This clonotype has a handful of counts. The chain employs TRBV7-9 and TRBJ2-1; 9 nucleotides line up with TRBD2. The CDR3 has 14 residues. Germline assignment: CDR1 SEHNR and CDR2 FQNEAQ (reference sequence). The V and J ends lost 3 bases and 7 bases, in that order; junction bases with no gene match: 4. The CDR3 DNA follows: TGTGCCAGCAGCTTGGGCGGGGGGGTTAATGAGCAGTTCTTC. This encodes CASSLGGGVNEQFF.

This clonotype was detected a few times. This chain uses TRBV20-1 with TRBJ1-1; 7 nucleotides match TRBD1. Germline V CDR1 and CDR2: DFQATT, SNEGSKA (reference sequence). With 6 bases clipped from V and 5 bases from J, the junction kept 9 bases outside the gene matches. The CDR3 covers 13 residues. CDR3 loop: CSAFDRAETEAFF. CDR3 nucleotides: TGCAGTGCGTTCGACAGGGCCGAAACTGAAGCTTTCTTT.

V gene TRBV19 combines with J gene TRBJ1-2; unclear D gene. Germline lookup yields CDR1 LNHDA and CDR2 SQIVND (reference sequence). V was cut by 3 bases and J by 8 bases, with 10 bases left in between. This CDR3 comprises 12 residues. The CDR3: CASSIGVRGYTF. The CDR3 DNA follows: TGTGCCAGTAGTATCGGGGTACGCGGCTACACCTTC.

This clonotype was recorded a few times. The genes are TRBV11-2 and TRBJ2-3; no definite D call. Trimming shortened V by 5 bases and J by 2 bases, and 14 bases separated the two germline ends. This CDR3 has 15 amino acids. Germline-derived CDR1 and CDR2 are SGHAT and FQNNGV. CDR3 in DNA: TGTGCCAGCAGCGGATACGGAAGAATCACAGATACGCAGTATTTT. Translating gives CASSGYGRITDTQYF. The full variable domain, in which reference TRBV11-2 and TRBJ2-3 provide the parts outside the CDR3, is EAGVAQSPRYKIIEKRQSVAFWCNPISGHATLYWYQQILGQGPKLLIQFQNNGVVDDSQLPKDRFSAERLKGVDSTLKIQPAKLEDSAVYLCASSGYGRITDTQYFGPGTRLTVL.

This clonotype was counted between two and nine times. The V call is TRBV6-2 or TRBV6-3, the J call TRBJ1-1, with TRBD1 matching 8 bases. The ends lost 3 bases at V and 9 bases at J; junction bases unmatched: 9. The CDR3 length is 14 residues. Looked up from germline, CDR1 is MNHEY and CDR2 is SVGEGT. CDR3 DNA sequence: TGTGCCAGCAGTTATCCCGGGACAGGAGACAAAGCTTTCTTT. Its translation is CASSYPGTGDKAFF.

This clonotype was seen a handful of times. This chain uses TRBV29-1 with TRBJ1-2; D is perhaps TRBD1 (6 bases). The length of the CDR3 is 12 residues. Per germline, CDR1 SQVTM and CDR2 ANQGSEA. V dropped 1 base and J dropped 7 bases, with 10 bases sitting between them. CDR3 DNA: TGCAGCGTTGAAGGGATGGACAGTGGCTACACCTTC. Its protein is CSVEGMDSGYTF.